This T cell receptor beta chain was sequenced for a study of blood T cell repertoires in COVID-19. Study details: COVID-19 samples collected from the United States, Italy and Spain covered acute and convalescent phases. T cells, B-cell-depleted T cells, or PBMCs supplied cDNA or gDNA.

Germline CDR1 SGHRS, CDR2 YFSETQ. V lost 3 bases, J lost 2 bases, and 8 bases stayed unmatched. This CDR3 comprises 17 residues. In the source study's methods: For nucleated cells, counts were estimated from reference gene primer amplification. Assay used: immunoSEQ multiplex PCR; TCRdb lists only in-frame clones, some missing. The V and J calls and clone size come from that table; D and trimming were worked out from the DNA. The sample lists under 250,000 clones; around 84% were seen once. The rearrangement uses TRBV5-1 and TRBJ2-1; 10 nucleotides align to TRBD2. This receptor was identified in a human donor in a cohort sampled during active COVID-19. The material sequenced was peripheral blood. The CDR3 here is CASSSLSGRAAYNEQFF. The CDR3 DNA reads as TGCGCCAGCAGCTCCCTAAGCGGGAGGGCCGCCTACAATGAGCAGTTCTTC. The variable domain in full, with the rest retrieved from reference TRBV5-1 and TRBJ2-1, is KAGVTQTPRYLIKTRGQQVTLSCSPISGHRSVSWYQQTPGQGLQFLFEYFSETQRNKGNFPGRFSGRQFSNSRSEMNVSTLELGDSALYLCASSSLSGRAAYNEQFFGPGTRLTVL.